This T cell receptor (beta chain) is drawn from a study of graft-versus-host responses after intestinal transplantation. Study-level background: In this cohort, recipients had multivisceral, liver-intestinal, or isolated intestinal transplants. All recipients got anti-thymocyte globulin induction, then tacrolimus and steroids for about 3 years.

The data were produced by immunoSEQ multiplex PCR, yet TCRdb's version contains in-frame clones alone and is incomplete. Of about 99,000 clones detected, approximately 93% appear once; the ten largest clones hold less than 1.5%. In regard to this clone: Its antigen is still unknown.

The junction had 4 bases not matched to a gene; V was cut back by 3 bases and J by 5 bases. This CDR3 has 14 residues. CDR1 is LNHDA, CDR2 SQIVND, per germline (reference sequence). Study conclusions and caveats: Declining HvG levels early post-transplant were linked to peak circulating GvH clone levels. Allograft graft-versus-host to host-versus-graft clonal ratios ran high in patients with graft-donor T cell macrochimerism.

This receptor was taken from a human donor who received an intestinal transplant. V gene TRBV19 combines with J gene TRBJ2-7; 10 nucleotides align to TRBD2. Material: unstimulated CD8+ T cells sorted from spleen or lymph node cells, obtained before intestinal transplant. In DNA form, the CDR3 reads TGTGCCAGTAGTATCAGCGGGGGGGCGGACGAGCAGTACTTC. Translated: CASSISGGADEQYF.